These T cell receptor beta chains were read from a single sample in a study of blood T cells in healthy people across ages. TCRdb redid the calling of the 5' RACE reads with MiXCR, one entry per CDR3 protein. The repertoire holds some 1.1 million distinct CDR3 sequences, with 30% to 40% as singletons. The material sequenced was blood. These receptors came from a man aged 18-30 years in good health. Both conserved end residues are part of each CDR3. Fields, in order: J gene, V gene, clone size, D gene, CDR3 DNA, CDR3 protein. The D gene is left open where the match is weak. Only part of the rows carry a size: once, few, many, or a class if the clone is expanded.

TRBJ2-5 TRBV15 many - TGTGCCACCAGCAGAGAAGTTAGAGCTTTTCCACAAGAGACCCAGTACTTC CATSREVRAFPQETQYF
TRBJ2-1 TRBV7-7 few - TGTGCTAGCAGCCCCCAGGACTACAATGAGCAGTTCTTC CASSPQDYNEQFF
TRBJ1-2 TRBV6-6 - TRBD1 TGTGCCAGCAGTTCCAATCCCCGTAGGACAGGGGTAAACACCTTC CASSSNPRRTGVNTF
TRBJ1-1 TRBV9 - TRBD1 TGTGCCAGCAGCTCGTCGAAGGGAGGGGGCAACACTGAAGCTTTCTTT CASSSSKGGGNTEAFF
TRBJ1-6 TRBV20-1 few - TGCAGTGCTAGATCCCTCCGGGGGGCCACCTATAATTCACCCCTCCACTTT CSARSLRGATYNSPLHF
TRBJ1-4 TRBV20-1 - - TGCAGTGCTAAGGTTGACTTCTGGGACACTAATGAAAAACTGTTTTTT CSAKVDFWDTNEKLFF
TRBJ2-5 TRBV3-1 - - TGTGCCAGCAGCCAATTTTCCGGACGGGGACAAGAGACCCAGTACTTC CASSQFSGRGQETQYF
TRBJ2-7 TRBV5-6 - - TGTGCCAGCAGCTTAATGCAGGGGCCCCTATCCTACGAGCAGTACTTC CASSLMQGPLSYEQYF
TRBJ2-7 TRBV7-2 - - TGTGCCAGCAGCCTCGCGGTCGGTCCCCAACAGAACGAGCAGTACTTC CASSLAVGPQQNEQYF
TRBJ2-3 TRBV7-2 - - TGTGCCAGCAGCGGGCGGAGGGCCACAGATACGCAGTATTTT CASSGRRATDTQYF
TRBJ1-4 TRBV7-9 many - TGTGCCAGCAGCTTAGGGACCCTAAGACGGGCCCTAATTGAAAAACTGTTTTTT CASSLGTLRRALIEKLFF
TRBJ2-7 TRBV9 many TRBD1 TGTGCCAGCAGCGACGGGACAGGGAGCTCCTACGAGCAGTACTTC CASSDGTGSSYEQYF
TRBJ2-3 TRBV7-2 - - TGTGCCAGCAACACCACTACCTGGAACACAGATACGCAGTATTTT CASNTTTWNTDTQYF
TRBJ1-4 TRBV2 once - TGTGCCAGCTTGGTGGGCGTCGCAACTAATGAAAAACTGTTTTTT CASLVGVATNEKLFF
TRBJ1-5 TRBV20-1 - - TGCAGTGTCTCGTCGAGGGGAGGTCAGCCCCAGCATTTT CSVSSRGGQPQHF
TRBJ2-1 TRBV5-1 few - TGCGCCAGCAGCTTGTCTTCAAGCTCCTACAATGAGCAGTTCTTC CASSLSSSSYNEQFF
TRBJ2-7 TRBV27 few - TGTGCCAGCAGGGGGGACATCTCCTACGAGCAGTACTTC CASRGDISYEQYF
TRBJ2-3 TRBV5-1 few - TGCGCCAGCAGCGCAACAGGGTGGAGCACAGATACGCAGTATTTT CASSATGWSTDTQYF
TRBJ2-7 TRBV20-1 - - TGCAGTGCTAGTTCGGGATCCTACGAGCAGTACTTC CSASSGSYEQYF
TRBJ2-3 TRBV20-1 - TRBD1 TGCAGTGCTAGAGGGCCCCGGGACAGGAGCACAGATACGCAGTATTTT CSARGPRDRSTDTQYF
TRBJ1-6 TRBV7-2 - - TGTGCCAGCAGCTTTAGCCAAGGCGATAGCTCCTATAATTCACCCCTCCACTTT CASSFSQGDSSYNSPLHF
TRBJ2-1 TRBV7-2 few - TGTGCCAGCAGCCGCGCGCGGGACTGGGAAAATACCCGAAGGAATGAGCAGTTCTTC CASSRARDWENTRRNEQFF